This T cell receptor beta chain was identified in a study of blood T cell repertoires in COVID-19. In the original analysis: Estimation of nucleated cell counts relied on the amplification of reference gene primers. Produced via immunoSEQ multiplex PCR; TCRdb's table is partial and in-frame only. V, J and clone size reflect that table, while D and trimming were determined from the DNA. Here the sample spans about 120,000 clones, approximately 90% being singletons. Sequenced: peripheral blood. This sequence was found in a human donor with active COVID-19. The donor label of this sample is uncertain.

CDR3 nucleotides: TGTGCCAGCAGCTTGTTTGGTAAACCGGGCACTGAAGCTTTCTTT. Protein: CASSLFGKPGTEAFF. The chain couples TRBV5-5 to TRBJ1-1; no clear D. Germline loops: CDR1 SGHKS, CDR2 YYEKEE (reference sequence). CDR3 length: 15 amino acids. V lost 1 base, J lost 4 bases, and 14 bases lay in between.